A single sample gave rise to the 3 T cell receptor beta chains below, sequenced in a study of OX40 agonist ivuxolimab in advanced cancers. The data were produced by immunoSEQ multiplex PCR, yet TCRdb's version contains in-frame clones alone and is incomplete. The table shows roughly 40,000 clones, with about 86% occurring only once. The starting material was CD4+ or CD8+ T cells sorted from blood, obtained in a trial of the OX40 agonist ivuxolimab. These receptors originate from an adult with an advanced solid tumor such as melanoma, head and neck, liver or kidney cancer.

This chain links TRBV7-9 with TRBJ2-1, with 16 bases fitting TRBD2. The CDR3 totals 17 residues. Germline loops: CDR1 SEHNR, CDR2 FQNEAQ (reference sequence). J was trimmed by 7 bases and V by 5 bases; bases with no gene match: 8. The CDR3 DNA follows: TGTGCCAGCAGCAAACCGGGACTAGCGGGGGGGAGGAATGAGCAGTTCTTC. Translation: CASSKPGLAGGRNEQFF.

The table lists this clone with a few counts. The rearrangement uses TRBV7-9 and TRBJ2-7; 8 bases are shared with TRBD1. V was clipped by 5 bases and J by 3 bases; unmatched bases: 3. Germline-derived CDR1 and CDR2 are SEHNR and FQNEAQ (reference sequence). The length of the CDR3 is 13 residues. This CDR3 is CASSAGGSYEQYF. CDR3 DNA sequence: TGTGCCAGCAGCGCAGGGGGCAGCTACGAGCAGTACTTC.

The chain couples TRBV16 to TRBJ1-3, with D perhaps TRBD1 (5 bases). Germline V gene lookup returns CDR1 KGHSY and CDR2 FQNENV. V shed 6 bases and J shed 0 bases, with 12 bases lying between them. CDR3 length: 15 amino acids. The CDR3 DNA reads as TGTGCCAGCAGACGGGACCAGAGCTCTGGAAACACCATATATTTT. Translating it yields CASRRDQSSGNTIYF.